This T cell receptor (beta chain) is drawn from a study of beta chain features in type 1 diabetes. About the study: Summed over all samples, the examined sorted cells came to more than 85 million.

Sequenced material consisted of expressed TCRB transcripts (all of the isolated RNA was reverse transcribed). Measured with immunoSEQ multiplex PCR; TCRdb has only the in-frame clones, and not every one. The table lists about 260,000 clones, approximately 70% of them singletons. Trimming removed 5 bases at V and 4 bases at J, with 19 bases between. The CDR3 extends over 16 amino acids. The chain couples TRBV23-1 to TRBJ2-3, with D tentatively TRBD2 (5 bases). TRBV23-1 is annotated as an ORF whose role is uncertain. The specimen was naive CD4+ T cells from blood. The source is a man aged 25-40 years in good health. The CDR3 sequence: CASSKKRGCSADTQYF. The CDR3 bases are TGCGCCAGCAGTAAAAAACGGGGTTGTAGTGCAGATACGCAGTATTTT.